This paragraph reports one T cell receptor (beta chain). The antigen is unknown. Per the germline V gene, CDR1 is SGHRS and CDR2 is YFSETQ. The CDR3 length is 17 residues. With 0 bases removed from V and 3 bases from J, the gap between germline ends came to 13 bases. This specimen belongs to a study of human thymus T cells. Study-level results: Related work found strong thymic repertoire overlap between unrelated individuals. Thymic as well as blood repertoires seemed to favor certain V and J genes unevenly.

Here immunoSEQ multiplex PCR was the method, and the copy in TCRdb shows in-frame clones only, minus some. Of around 70,000 clones listed, about 95% are singletons. Resections were taken during corrective heart surgery, and the thymus tissue came from these. Donor material was obtained from healthy Finnish infants undergoing corrective surgery for congenital heart defects. The V call is TRBV5-1, the J call TRBJ2-6; D is unclear. This TCR derives from a girl under three years old with a congenital heart defect but otherwise immunologically healthy. The sequenced material came from thymus tissue. For the CDR3, the DNA is TGCGCCAGCAGCTTGGGGGCCTGGACCTATGGGGCCAACGTCCTGACTTTC. This encodes CASSLGAWTYGANVLTF.